These 8 T cell receptor beta chains came from one sample sequenced in a study of cytomegalovirus exposure and HLA in healthy donors (dated 2017 in TCRdb). The library came from the immunoSEQ multiplex PCR assay. What TCRdb holds here is the immuneACCESS table cut down to in-frame rearrangements. Part of the clones is not present; checked against another copy, under half of the missing clones reflect an unresolved V gene, and the others are unexplained. In all, the sample holds some 340,000 clones, and 75% to 90% of those were seen once. 1% to 1.5% of the sample lies in the top ten. Sequencing input: PBMCs. The receptors were sampled from a woman aged 30 to 39 in good health and CMV-seropositive.

The chain links TRBV19 to TRBJ1-5, with D unclear. The V and J ends lost 5 bases and 0 bases respectively, with 11 bases between them. This CDR3 region has 15 residues. Germline V gives CDR1 LNHDA, CDR2 SQIVND (reference sequence). The CDR3 DNA follows: TGTGCCAGTAGTCCGCCGGACTATAGCAATCAGCCCCAGCATTTT. Residues: CASSPPDYSNQPQHF.

The chain recombines TRBV29-1 with TRBJ1-5; D is ambiguous. Germline loops: CDR1 SQVTM, CDR2 ANQGSEA. V lost 1 base, J lost 7 bases, and 11 bases lay in between. The CDR3 covers 13 residues. CDR3: CSVEARAGQPQHF. Written as DNA, the CDR3 is TGCAGCGTTGAAGCGAGGGCCGGACAGCCCCAGCATTTT.

The V gene is TRBV6-1, the J gene TRBJ2-6; 8 bases align to TRBD1. After removal of 4 bases from V and 1 base from J, the junction contained 15 bases not matched to a gene. This CDR3 is 20 amino acids long. CDR1 and CDR2 (germline): MNHNS, SASEGT. The CDR3 here is CASSARTGNPLPSGANVLTF. The DNA of the CDR3 is TGTGCCAGCAGTGCCCGGACAGGGAATCCCCTCCCTTCTGGGGCCAACGTCCTGACTTTC.

The rearrangement joins TRBV9 to TRBJ2-7; no clear D. Germline V CDR1 and CDR2: SGDLS, YYNGEE. Trimming shortened V by 0 bases and J by 2 bases, and 12 bases separated the two germline ends. The CDR3 totals 15 residues. CDR3 sequence (DNA): TGTGCCAGCAGCGTAGGACAAGGGTTAACCTACGAGCAGTACTTC. It encodes CASSVGQGLTYEQYF.

This clone appeared once. The V call is TRBV30, the J call TRBJ1-1; D ambiguous. Looked up from germline, CDR1 is GTSNPN and CDR2 is SVGIG (reference sequence). The V end was cut by 0 bases, the J end by 1 base, with 9 bases between. The CDR3 loop spans 14 amino acids. CDR3 nucleotide sequence: TGTGCCTGGAGTGTTGAGGGAAGGAACACTGAAGCTTTCTTT. It codes for CAWSVEGRNTEAFF.

The V call is TRBV4-1, the J call TRBJ1-1; D may be TRBD1 (6 bases). The germline CDR1 and CDR2 sequences are MGHRA and YSYEKL. This CDR3 is built from 15 residues. V was pared by 1 base and J by 1 base, with 10 bases between. In nucleotides, the CDR3 is TGCGCCAGCAGCCAAGTCGGAGGGGGGAACACTGAAGCTTTCTTT. Protein product: CASSQVGGGNTEAFF.

V usage is TRBV6-1 and J usage is TRBJ1-2, with no clear D. The CDR3 has 12 amino acids. Germline values: CDR1 MNHNS, CDR2 SASEGT. V shed 7 bases and J shed 1 base, with 7 bases lying between them. The CDR3 here is CASTKNNYGYTF. The CDR3 nucleotides are TGTGCCAGCACCAAGAATAACTATGGCTACACCTTC.

The chain combines TRBV16 with TRBJ2-7; 11 bases are a match to TRBD2. CDR3 length: 14 amino acids. The germline V gene encodes CDR1 KGHSY and CDR2 FQNENV. V lost 3 bases, J lost 4 bases, and 2 bases stayed unmatched. Here the CDR3 DNA reads TGTGCCAGCAGCCATGGACTAGCGGGTTACGAGCAGTACTTC. Its translation is CASSHGLAGYEQYF.